This T cell receptor (beta chain) was found in a study of blood T cell repertoires in COVID-19. As for the study in general: The origin of the acute and convalescent COVID-19 samples was the United States, Italy and Spain.

Only in-frame clones appear in the TCRdb table, and some are missing; sequencing was by immunoSEQ multiplex PCR. The sample consists of tens of thousands of clones, about 88% of them appearing once. Losses at the gene ends were 5 bases for V and 4 bases for J; bases not matched to a gene: 6. The CDR3 runs 14 residues. Per germline, CDR1 SGHTA and CDR2 FQGNSA. The origin of this receptor is a woman older than 75 with active or convalescent COVID-19. Material: peripheral blood. V and J are TRBV7-2 and TRBJ2-5, with 8 bases matching TRBD2. Here the CDR3 DNA reads TGTGCCAGCAGCGTCGGGGGGGCCGGAGAGACCCAGTACTTC. This sequence encodes CASSVGGAGETQYF.